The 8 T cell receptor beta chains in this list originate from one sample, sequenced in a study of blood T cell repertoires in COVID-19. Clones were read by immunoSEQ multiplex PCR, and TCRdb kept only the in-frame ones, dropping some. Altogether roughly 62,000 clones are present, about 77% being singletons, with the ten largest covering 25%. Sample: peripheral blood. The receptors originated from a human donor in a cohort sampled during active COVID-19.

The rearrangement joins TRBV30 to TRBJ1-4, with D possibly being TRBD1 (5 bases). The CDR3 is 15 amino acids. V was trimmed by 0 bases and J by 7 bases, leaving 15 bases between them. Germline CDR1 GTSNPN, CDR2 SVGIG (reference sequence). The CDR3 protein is CAWSVLGRATEKLFF. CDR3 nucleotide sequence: TGTGCCTGGAGTGTATTGGGCAGGGCGACTGAAAAACTGTTTTTT.

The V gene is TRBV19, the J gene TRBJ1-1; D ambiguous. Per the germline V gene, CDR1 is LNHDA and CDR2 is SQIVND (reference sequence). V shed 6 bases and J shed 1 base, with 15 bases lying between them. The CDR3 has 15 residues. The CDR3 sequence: CASSRGSTGNTEAFF. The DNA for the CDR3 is TGTGCCAGTAGCCGAGGCAGCACGGGGAACACTGAAGCTTTCTTT.

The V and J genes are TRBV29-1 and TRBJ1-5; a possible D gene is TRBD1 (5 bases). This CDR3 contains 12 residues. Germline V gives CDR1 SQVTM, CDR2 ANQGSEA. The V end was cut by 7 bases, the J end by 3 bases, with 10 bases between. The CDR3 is CSAGHHNQPQHF. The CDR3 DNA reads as TGCAGCGCAGGACACCACAATCAGCCCCAGCATTTT.

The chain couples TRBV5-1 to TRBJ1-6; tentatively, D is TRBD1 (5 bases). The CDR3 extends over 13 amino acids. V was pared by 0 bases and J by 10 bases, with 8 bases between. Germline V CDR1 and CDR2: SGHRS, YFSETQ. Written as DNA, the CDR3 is TGCGCCAGCAGCTTGGAGCGGGGGTCACCCCTCCACTTT. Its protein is CASSLERGSPLHF.

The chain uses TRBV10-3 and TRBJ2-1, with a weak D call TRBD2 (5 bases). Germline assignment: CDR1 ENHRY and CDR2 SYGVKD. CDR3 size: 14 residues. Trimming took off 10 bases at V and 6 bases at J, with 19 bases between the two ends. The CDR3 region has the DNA TGTGCCACCCACTGGGAGTCTCGGGGCAATGAGCAGTTCTTC. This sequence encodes CATHWESRGNEQFF.

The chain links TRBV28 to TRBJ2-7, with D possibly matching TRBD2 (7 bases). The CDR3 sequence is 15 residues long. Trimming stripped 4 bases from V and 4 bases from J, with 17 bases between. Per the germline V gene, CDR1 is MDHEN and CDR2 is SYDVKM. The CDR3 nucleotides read TGTGCCAGCAGTTATTCAGGGGTCGGGAGGTACGAGCAGTACTTC. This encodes CASSYSGVGRYEQYF.

CDR3 in DNA: TGTGCCAGCTTCAAGGGGTACGCTGAAGCTTTCTTT. This encodes CASFKGYAEAFF. The chain recombines TRBV12-3 or TRBV12-4 with TRBJ1-1, with D tentatively TRBD1 (5 bases). The germline V and J ends were trimmed by 8 bases and 6 bases, with 13 bases remaining between them. The CDR3 runs 12 residues.

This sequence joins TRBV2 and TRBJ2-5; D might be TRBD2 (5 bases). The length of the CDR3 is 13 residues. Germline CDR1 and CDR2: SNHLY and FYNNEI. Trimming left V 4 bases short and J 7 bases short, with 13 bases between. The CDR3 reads CASSAASEGTQYF. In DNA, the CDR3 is TGTGCCAGCAGTGCAGCGAGCGAGGGGACCCAGTACTTC.